A single T cell receptor beta chain is shown here with its context. Its antigen is not known. The CDR3 extends over 12 amino acids. Trimming removed 4 bases from V and 14 bases from J; junction bases left unmatched: 7. The V gene's germline CDR1 is SGHAT and CDR2 FQNNGV. The data are from a study of neoadjuvant nivolumab and ipilimumab in lung cancer. The assay was immunoSEQ multiplex PCR, and TCRdb's table has in-frame clones only and misses some. Counted here are about 30,000 clones, more than 85% occurring once; the ten biggest clones make up 2% to 2.5%. General study findings and limits: From pretherapy to surgery, tumor richness and clonality rose with dual therapy. Pathologic regression was not significantly tied to TCR clonality. Higher pretherapy blood TCR richness went with higher resected-tumor richness.

The TCR was taken from an adult with non-small cell lung cancer. The V and J genes are TRBV11-2 and TRBJ2-1; 8 bases are shared with TRBD1. The sequences come from peripheral blood, collected after neoadjuvant nivolumab, alone or with ipilimumab, at or shortly before surgery. The CDR3 DNA reads as TGTGCCAGCAGCTCGCGTTTGGACAGGGAGTTCTTC. It encodes CASSSRLDREFF.